The TCR beta chain described here comes from a study of spatial heterogeneity in lung cancer. Study-wide results and limits: In tumor T cells, estimated coverage reached around 7% for alpha chains and about 14% for beta chains. Ubiquitous nonsynonymous mutations were tracked by counts of ubiquitous expanded TCRs, and regional ones by counts of regional expanded TCRs. The number of expanded tumor alpha and beta chains correlated with mutation number.

TCRdb reprocessed the 5' RACE reads with MiXCR, giving one entry per CDR3 protein. The table shows several thousand distinct CDR3 sequences, with over 8.5% occurring only once. The time point: sample taken at primary tumor resection. The germline gives CDR1 SQVTM, CDR2 ANQGSEA. The CDR3 is 11 residues long. V gave up 4 bases and J gave up 8 bases, with 11 bases separating them. In the case of this clonotype: Its antigen is undetermined.

The specimen comprised lung tumor tissue, sampled at surgery. This sequence joins TRBV29-1 and TRBJ1-1, with a tentative D call TRBD1 (6 bases). The sequence came from a female donor with early-stage non-small cell lung cancer. CDR3 region: CSVASGAEAFF. CDR3 sequence (DNA): TGCAGCGTTGCCTCGGGGGCAGAAGCTTTCTTT.